The TCR beta chain described here comes from a study of T cell responses to AZD1222 COVID-19 vaccine. Study-level findings and limits: AZD1222 recipients seropositive at baseline numbered only five or six.

There are 13 residues in the CDR3. CDR1 and CDR2 (germline): GTSNPN, SVGIG (reference sequence). V dropped 5 bases and J dropped 4 bases, with 11 bases sitting between them. Method: immunoSEQ multiplex PCR; TCRdb's copy keeps in-frame clones and lacks some. The sample has about 75,000 clones, roughly 84% seen once. Of note for this clone: Its target is not known.

The sample was peripheral blood, taken 28 days after the second AZD1222 dose. The TCR sequence derives from an adult who received the AZD1222 COVID-19 vaccine. The chain recombines TRBV30 with TRBJ2-2, with D perhaps matching TRBD1 (6 bases). The CDR3, as DNA: TGTGCCTGGGCCCACAGGGCCACCGGGGAGCTGTTTTTT. Protein: CAWAHRATGELFF.